A single sample gave rise to the 13 T cell receptor beta chains below, sequenced in a study of CD8+CD57+ T cells in acquired aplastic anemia. The sequenced patients had an expansion of CD8+CD57+ cells seen by flow cytometry. The template used for profiling TCR beta VDJ and CDR3 was genomic DNA. From the reads, TCRdb called clonotypes with MiXCR, one entry per CDR3 protein. Found here are 450,000 to 600,000 distinct CDR3 sequences, around 32% of them singletons; the top ten hold 0.82%. The sequenced sample consisted of sorted CD4+, CD8+, or CD8+CD57+ T cells (not recorded which) from PBMCs. Receptor source: a human donor with aplastic anemia.

V usage is TRBV25-1 and J usage is TRBJ1-2; 7 bases agree with TRBD1. Germline CDR1 MGHDK, CDR2 SYGVNS. Unmatched junction bases numbered 11, after V lost 3 bases and J lost 10 bases. This CDR3 comprises 14 residues. The CDR3 DNA follows: TGTGCCAGCAGTGAGACCGGGACAGCGACCGACTACACCTTC. This gives the protein CASSETGTATDYTF.

This clonotype was seen at least ten times. The chain joins TRBV29-1 to TRBJ2-3; unclear D gene. The ends were cut back, 4 bases at V and 2 bases at J, with 10 bases in the middle. Looked up from germline, CDR1 is SQVTM and CDR2 is ANQGSEA. CDR3 length equals 13 residues. The CDR3 DNA is TGCAGCGTTGGTGGACGATACACAGATACGCAGTATTTT. It specifies CSVGGRYTDTQYF.

There are many counts of this clonotype. The J gene is TRBJ1-5, the V gene TRBV20-1; 9 bases fit TRBD1. The V segment lost 4 bases and the J segment 5 bases; nucleotides outside the gene matches: 9. This CDR3 is built from 15 residues. Germline V gene sequence: CDR1 DFQATT, CDR2 SNEGSKA (reference sequence). CDR3 nucleotides: TGCAGTGCTACCCGGGGGACAGGGCGCCATCAGCCCCAGCATTTT. Translation: CSATRGTGRHQPQHF.

This clonotype has a handful of counts. The chain links TRBV6-1 to TRBJ1-5; tentatively, D is TRBD1 (5 bases). The CDR3 sequence is 18 residues long. V was shortened by 7 bases and J by 2 bases, with 24 bases between the two germline ends. Germline values: CDR1 MNHNS, CDR2 SASEGT. The CDR3 loop is CASNLKAPGWIGNQPQHF. The CDR3 DNA reads TGTGCCAGCAATCTGAAGGCACCAGGGTGGATTGGCAATCAGCCCCAGCATTTT.

The chain recombines TRBV2 with TRBJ2-1; 8 nucleotides line up with TRBD2. The V gene's germline CDR1 is SNHLY and CDR2 FYNNEI. Unmatched junction bases numbered 10, after V lost 6 bases and J lost 6 bases. CDR3 length equals 15 residues. Written as DNA, the CDR3 is TGTGCCAGCAGCCAAGACCTAGCGGGCCTCAATGAGCAGTTCTTC. This translates into CASSQDLAGLNEQFF.

This chain uses TRBV7-9 with TRBJ2-1; no definite D call. The V and J ends lost 5 bases and 9 bases respectively, with 11 bases between them. Germline V gene sequence: CDR1 SEHNR, CDR2 FQNEAQ (reference sequence). This CDR3 spans 12 amino acids. The CDR3 loop is CASSVPMGEQFF. CDR3 coding DNA: TGTGCCAGCAGCGTCCCTATGGGTGAGCAGTTCTTC.

The rearrangement uses TRBV29-1 and TRBJ1-3, with 9 bases matching TRBD1. Germline trimming cut 6 bases from V and 4 bases from J; bases unmatched to any gene: 1. Germline loops: CDR1 SQVTM, CDR2 ANQGSEA. CDR3 length equals 12 residues. CDR3 nucleotides: TGCAGCGTCGGGACAGGGGGAAACACCATATATTTT. Protein product: CSVGTGGNTIYF.

This sequence joins TRBV7-8 and TRBJ1-6, with a weak D call TRBD1 (5 bases). The CDR3 runs to 15 residues. Trimming stripped 2 bases from V and 8 bases from J, with 13 bases between. Germline values: CDR1 SGHVS, CDR2 FQNEAQ. The CDR3 bases are TGTGCCAGCAGCTTATCTGGCAGGGTGGATTCACCCCTCCACTTT. This sequence encodes CASSLSGRVDSPLHF.

This clonotype is a singleton in its sample. V gene TRBV12-3 or TRBV12-4 combines with J gene TRBJ2-7, with D possibly being TRBD2 (6 bases). This CDR3 has 13 residues. V gave up 8 bases and J gave up 5 bases, with 16 bases separating them. CDR3 bases: TGTGCCAGCGGCGGGAAGGGATGGGACGAGCAGTACTTC. Translation gives CASGGKGWDEQYF.

V usage is TRBV5-5 and J usage is TRBJ2-1; no clear D. V shed 2 bases and J shed 4 bases, with 10 bases lying between them. Per germline, CDR1 SGHKS and CDR2 YYEKEE (reference sequence). This CDR3 comprises 14 residues. The CDR3 region is CASSFQGSYNEQFF. CDR3 DNA: TGTGCCAGCAGCTTTCAAGGTTCTTACAATGAGCAGTTCTTC.

At least ten counts were recorded for this clonotype. The chain recombines TRBV2 with TRBJ2-3; D perhaps matches TRBD2 (6 bases). Trimming took 6 bases from V and 1 from J, leaving 14 bases between them. Germline V lookup: CDR1 SNHLY, CDR2 FYNNEI. This CDR3 spans 15 amino acids. The CDR3 coding sequence is TGTGCCAGCAGCCAGGAGGGGATGGGCACAGATACGCAGTATTTT. Translated, it gives CASSQEGMGTDTQYF.

V gene TRBV9 combines with J gene TRBJ1-5; 8 nucleotides line up with TRBD1. The CDR3 loop spans 16 amino acids. V was pared by 0 bases and J by 4 bases, with 6 bases of the junction left unmatched. Looked up from germline, CDR1 is SGDLS and CDR2 is YYNGEE. The CDR3 reads CASSVGGTGVNQPQHF. The CDR3, as DNA: TGTGCCAGCAGCGTAGGGGGGACAGGTGTAAATCAGCCCCAGCATTTT.

Remarks on this clonotype: Since a much larger clone is just one base distant, this may be a read error. V is TRBV7-3 and J is TRBJ1-1; D is uncertain. This CDR3 has 13 residues. Germline lookup yields CDR1 SGHTA and CDR2 FQGTGA. V was cut by 7 bases and J by 1 base, with 10 bases left in between. The CDR3 loop reads CASTPITNTEAFF. CDR3 nucleotides: TGTGCCAGCACGCCGATAACGAACACTGAAGCTTTCTTT.